What follows describes a single T cell receptor beta chain. In the original processing: Estimates of nucleated cell counts were drawn from the amplification of reference gene primers. TCRdb's table, derived via immunoSEQ multiplex PCR, lists solely in-frame clones and lacks some. V and J calls and clone size are those listed in that table; D and trimming were worked out from the DNA. The profile covers approximately 50,000 clones, with over 75% appearing a single time and 6.5% taken by the ten largest. The source of the sample is a study of blood T cell repertoires in COVID-19. Study overall: There were acute and convalescent COVID-19 samples, and they came from the United States, Italy and Spain. From T cells, B-cell-depleted T cells, or PBMCs came the material, which was cDNA or gDNA.

V lost 1 base, J lost 7 bases, and 10 bases stayed unmatched. This CDR3 has 15 amino acids. Germline CDR1 reads SGHVS; CDR2 reads FQNEAQ. This clonotype was obtained from a man in his fifties or sixties with active COVID-19. Sequenced material: peripheral blood. The gene calls are TRBV7-8 and TRBJ2-7; TRBD2 agrees at 7 bases. The CDR3: CASSLGGLEATEQYF. CDR3 sequence (DNA): TGTGCCAGCAGCTTAGGAGGACTAGAAGCTACTGAGCAGTACTTC.